This T cell receptor beta chain was found in a study of regulatory T cells in long-lasting Graves disease. Across the whole study: Graves' cases, newly diagnosed, had used antithyroid drugs under 3 months. The study, taken as a whole, reports: It was peripheral blood alone, not thyroid tissue, that was studied.

Time point here: newly diagnosed GD, antithyroid drugs for less than 3 months. Generation of the TCR library employed RNA extracted from PBMCs. American Thyroid Association guidelines defined how Graves' disease was diagnosed. The peripheral blood volume drawn was about 9 milliliters, and it was collected into EDTA tubes. iRepertoire HTBI primers and Arm-PCR of CDR3 regions built TCR beta libraries. TCRdb reprocessed the multiplex PCR reads via MiXCR and lists one record per CDR3 protein. The sample holds some 250,000 distinct CDR3 sequences, 20% to 25% seen once. With respect to this clonotype: What it binds is not known.

The CDR3 is 15 amino acids. Trimming left V 2 bases short and J 1 base short, with 11 bases between. CDR1 and CDR2 from the germline V gene are MNHEY and SMNVEV (reference sequence). The clonotype comes from a female donor with Graves disease. This rearrangement joins TRBV27 to TRBJ1-2; D may be TRBD1 (5 bases). This specimen was peripheral blood mononuclear cells (PBMCs), taken at new diagnosis, from a patient treated with antithyroid drugs. CDR3 residues: CASSLLSGNNYGYTF. The CDR3 DNA is TGTGCCAGCAGTTTACTTTCAGGGAATAACTATGGCTACACCTTC.